The 3 T cell receptor beta chains below were found in one sample sequenced in a study of blood T cell repertoires in COVID-19. Data came from immunoSEQ multiplex PCR; TCRdb stores just in-frame clones and leaves some out. Of over 130,000 clones listed, approximately 85% were seen once; the top ten hold approximately 3%. Sequenced sample: PBMCs or T cells enriched from blood (not recorded which). The receptors shown here come from a woman between 45 and 60 years old with acute COVID-19.

This chain uses TRBV6-1 with TRBJ2-7; maybe TRBD2 (6 bases). Looked up from germline, CDR1 is MNHNS and CDR2 is SASEGT. The CDR3 loop spans 14 amino acids. V was cut by 1 base and J by 4 bases, with 11 bases left in between. The CDR3 coding sequence is TGTGCCAGCAGTGAAGGGGCGGGGCTATACGAGCAGTACTTC. It is translated as CASSEGAGLYEQYF.

The chain links TRBV9 to TRBJ2-5; 12 nucleotides align to TRBD2. The V gene end was trimmed by 0 bases and the J gene end by 5 bases; junction bases not matched to a gene: 8. The CDR3 contains 17 residues. Germline CDR1 reads SGDLS; CDR2 reads YYNGEE. The CDR3 region is CASSVAASGRVGETQYF. CDR3 nucleotide sequence: TGTGCCAGCAGCGTAGCGGCTAGCGGGAGGGTTGGCGAGACCCAGTACTTC.

This chain connects TRBV7-2 to TRBJ2-2, with unresolved D. V was pared by 0 bases and J by 3 bases, with 8 bases between. The germline gives CDR1 SGHTA, CDR2 FQGNSA. The CDR3 sequence is 15 residues long. This CDR3 is CASSLAQAYTGELFF. The CDR3 nucleotides read TGTGCCAGCAGCTTAGCCCAGGCCTACACCGGGGAGCTGTTTTTT.